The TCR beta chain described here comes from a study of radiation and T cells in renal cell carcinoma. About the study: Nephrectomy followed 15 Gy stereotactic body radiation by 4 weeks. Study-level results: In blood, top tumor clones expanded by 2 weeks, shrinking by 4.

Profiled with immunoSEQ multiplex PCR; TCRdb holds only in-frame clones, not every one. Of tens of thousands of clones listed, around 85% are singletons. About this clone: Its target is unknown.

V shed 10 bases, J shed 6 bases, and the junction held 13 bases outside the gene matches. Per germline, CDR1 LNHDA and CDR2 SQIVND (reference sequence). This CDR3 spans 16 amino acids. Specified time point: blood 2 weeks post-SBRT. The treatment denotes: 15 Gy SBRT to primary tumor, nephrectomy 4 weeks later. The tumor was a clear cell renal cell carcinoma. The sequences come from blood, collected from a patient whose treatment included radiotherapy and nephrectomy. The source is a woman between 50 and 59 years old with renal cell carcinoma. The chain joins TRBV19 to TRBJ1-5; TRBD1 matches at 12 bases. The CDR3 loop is CATLGTGGAYGQPQHF. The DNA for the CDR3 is TGTGCCACCCTGGGGACAGGGGGCGCCTACGGTCAGCCCCAGCATTTT.